The rows below give T cell receptor beta chains drawn from one sample of a study of cytomegalovirus exposure and HLA in healthy donors. TCRdb's copy holds only in-frame clones and misses some; the assay was immunoSEQ multiplex PCR. This table has 150,000 to 200,000 clones, roughly 80% appearing once. Sequenced: PBMCs. Every receptor here comes from a woman aged 18-29 years in good health and CMV-seropositive. The CDR3 runs from the conserved cysteine through the conserved F or W. Fields, in order: CDR3 length, D gene, J gene, clone size, V gene, CDR3 protein, CDR3 DNA. The D gene is left open where the match is weak. Clone size is stated in some rows and not others, as once, few, many or a class when expanded.

len: 14
d_gene: -
j_gene: TRBJ2-2
abundance: -
v_gene: TRBV7-9
CDR3aa: CASSLSGSTGELFF
CDR3nt: TGTGCCAGCAGCTTATCTGGGAGTACCGGGGAGCTGTTTTTT

len: 16
d_gene: -
j_gene: TRBJ1-4
abundance: -
v_gene: TRBV2
CDR3aa: CASNQPQGETNEKLFF
CDR3nt: TGTGCCAGCAACCAACCACAGGGCGAGACTAATGAAAAACTGTTTTTT

len: 14
d_gene: TRBD2
j_gene: TRBJ2-5
abundance: -
v_gene: TRBV5-4
CDR3aa: CASSLTSGGETQYF
CDR3nt: TGTGCCAGCAGCTTGACTAGCGGGGGGGAGACCCAGTACTTC

len: 12
d_gene: -
j_gene: TRBJ2-3
abundance: -
v_gene: TRBV30
CDR3aa: CAWSTGSDTQYF
CDR3nt: TGTGCCTGGAGTACAGGGTCAGATACGCAGTATTTT

len: 15
d_gene: -
j_gene: TRBJ1-5
abundance: -
v_gene: TRBV10-3
CDR3aa: CAISKTWTENQPQHF
CDR3nt: TGTGCCATCAGCAAAACCTGGACAGAGAATCAGCCCCAGCATTTT

len: 14
d_gene: -
j_gene: TRBJ2-1
abundance: -
v_gene: TRBV2
CDR3aa: CASSKYQDGNEQFF
CDR3nt: TGTGCCAGCAGCAAATATCAAGACGGGAATGAGCAGTTCTTC

len: 13
d_gene: TRBD1
j_gene: TRBJ1-2
abundance: -
v_gene: TRBV28
CDR3aa: CASRTGGNYGYTF
CDR3nt: TGTGCCAGCAGAACAGGGGGTAACTATGGCTACACCTTC

len: 12
d_gene: -
j_gene: TRBJ2-1
abundance: -
v_gene: TRBV10-1
CDR3aa: CASSEALSEQFF
CDR3nt: TGCGCCAGCAGTGAGGCTTTGAGCGAGCAGTTCTTC

len: 12
d_gene: -
j_gene: TRBJ1-2
abundance: once
v_gene: TRBV5-4
CDR3aa: CASRRSNYGYTF
CDR3nt: TGTGCCAGCAGACGGTCAAACTATGGCTACACCTTC

len: 14
d_gene: -
j_gene: TRBJ2-7
abundance: -
v_gene: TRBV19
CDR3aa: CASSLETGGYEQYF
CDR3nt: TGTGCCAGTAGTTTAGAGACAGGAGGTTACGAGCAGTACTTC

len: 15
d_gene: -
j_gene: TRBJ2-2
abundance: -
v_gene: TRBV6-1
CDR3aa: CATRRGGANTGELFF
CDR3nt: TGTGCCACCAGGCGGGGCGGGGCTAACACCGGGGAGCTGTTTTTT

len: 14
d_gene: TRBD2
j_gene: TRBJ2-1
abundance: -
v_gene: TRBV10-3
CDR3aa: CAISESAGGHEQFF
CDR3nt: TGTGCCATCAGTGAGTCAGCGGGGGGGCATGAGCAGTTCTTC

len: 15
d_gene: -
j_gene: TRBJ2-5
abundance: once
v_gene: TRBV5-4
CDR3aa: CASSLAGAAQETQYF
CDR3nt: TGTGCCAGCAGCTTGGCCGGCGCGGCACAAGAGACCCAGTACTTC

len: 15
d_gene: -
j_gene: TRBJ2-2
abundance: -
v_gene: TRBV2
CDR3aa: CASSGQGGEPGELFF
CDR3nt: TGTGCCAGCAGTGGCCAGGGGGGCGAACCCGGGGAGCTGTTTTTT

len: 14
d_gene: TRBD2
j_gene: TRBJ2-1
abundance: -
v_gene: TRBV28
CDR3aa: CASNLAGGYNEQFF
CDR3nt: TGTGCCAGCAACCTAGCGGGGGGCTACAATGAGCAGTTCTTC

len: 12
d_gene: -
j_gene: TRBJ2-1
abundance: -
v_gene: TRBV5-4
CDR3aa: CASSFLSNEQFF
CDR3nt: TGTGCCAGCAGCTTTCTTTCCAATGAGCAGTTCTTC

len: 14
d_gene: -
j_gene: TRBJ1-1
abundance: once
v_gene: TRBV6-1
CDR3aa: CASSVSTGNTEAFF
CDR3nt: TGTGCCAGCAGTGTATCGACAGGGAACACTGAAGCTTTCTTT

len: 18
d_gene: TRBD2
j_gene: TRBJ2-5
abundance: -
v_gene: TRBV5-4
CDR3aa: CASTPSLAGGLGLETQYF
CDR3nt: TGTGCCAGCACCCCGTCTTTAGCGGGGGGGCTCGGCTTGGAGACCCAGTACTTC

len: 14
d_gene: -
j_gene: TRBJ2-7
abundance: -
v_gene: TRBV7-7
CDR3aa: CASSPAGAAYEQYF
CDR3nt: TGTGCCAGCAGCCCCGCAGGGGCGGCCTACGAGCAGTACTTC

len: 14
d_gene: TRBD2
j_gene: TRBJ2-5
abundance: -
v_gene: TRBV5-1
CDR3aa: CASSISGGQETQYF
CDR3nt: TGCGCCAGCAGCATCAGCGGGGGACAAGAGACCCAGTACTTC

len: 16
d_gene: -
j_gene: TRBJ1-2
abundance: few
v_gene: TRBV4-1
CDR3aa: CASSPQMAGKFQGYTF
CDR3nt: TGCGCCAGCAGCCCCCAAATGGCAGGGAAGTTCCAGGGCTACACCTTC

len: 15
d_gene: -
j_gene: TRBJ1-1
abundance: -
v_gene: TRBV25-1
CDR3aa: CASSEWGGRGTEAFF
CDR3nt: TGTGCCAGCAGTGAATGGGGGGGGAGAGGCACTGAAGCTTTCTTT

len: 16
d_gene: TRBD1
j_gene: TRBJ2-7
abundance: -
v_gene: TRBV7-8
CDR3aa: CSSSSNTGGPVYEQYF
CDR3nt: TGTTCCAGCAGCTCAAATACAGGGGGACCAGTCTACGAGCAGTACTTC

len: 15
d_gene: TRBD1
j_gene: TRBJ1-1
abundance: few
v_gene: TRBV7-9
CDR3aa: CASSYHRGLSTEAFF
CDR3nt: TGTGCCAGCAGCTACCACAGGGGGCTGTCCACTGAAGCTTTCTTT

len: 18
d_gene: TRBD1
j_gene: TRBJ1-2
abundance: -
v_gene: TRBV4-2
CDR3aa: CASSQDTTGTETNYGYTF
CDR3nt: TGTGCCAGCAGCCAAGATACGACCGGGACAGAAACTAACTATGGCTACACCTTC

len: 14
d_gene: TRBD1
j_gene: TRBJ2-7
abundance: -
v_gene: TRBV5-4
CDR3aa: CASRPGTGVDEQYF
CDR3nt: TGTGCCAGCAGGCCCGGGACAGGGGTGGACGAGCAGTACTTC

len: 14
d_gene: TRBD1
j_gene: TRBJ1-2
abundance: -
v_gene: TRBV14
CDR3aa: CASSQDFRGHGYTF
CDR3nt: TGTGCCAGCAGCCAAGATTTCAGGGGGCACGGCTACACCTTC

len: 21
d_gene: -
j_gene: TRBJ2-1
abundance: -
v_gene: TRBV5-1
CDR3aa: CASSMGRGGVREISSYNEQFF
CDR3nt: TGCGCCAGCAGTATGGGACGCGGTGGGGTTCGGGAGATAAGCTCCTACAATGAGCAGTTCTTC

len: 18
d_gene: TRBD2
j_gene: TRBJ2-3
abundance: few
v_gene: TRBV7-9
CDR3aa: CSSSLGNPASGGADTQYF
CDR3nt: TGTTCCAGCAGCTTAGGTAACCCGGCTAGCGGGGGGGCAGATACGCAGTATTTT

len: 16
d_gene: -
j_gene: TRBJ1-4
abundance: -
v_gene: TRBV28
CDR3aa: CASSPQVTATNEKLFF
CDR3nt: TGTGCCAGCAGTCCCCAGGTCACAGCAACTAATGAAAAACTGTTTTTT

len: 18
d_gene: -
j_gene: TRBJ2-7
abundance: -
v_gene: TRBV30
CDR3aa: CAWSVRIGLMGQFYEQYF
CDR3nt: TGTGCCTGGAGTGTACGTATTGGTCTAATGGGACAATTCTACGAGCAGTACTTC

len: 14
d_gene: -
j_gene: TRBJ2-7
abundance: -
v_gene: TRBV2
CDR3aa: CASSERQGGYEQYF
CDR3nt: TGTGCCAGCAGTGAGAGGCAGGGGGGCTACGAGCAGTACTTC

len: 18
d_gene: TRBD2
j_gene: TRBJ2-3
abundance: -
v_gene: TRBV4-3
CDR3aa: CASSQDPPGLGDTDTQYF
CDR3nt: TGCGCCAGCAGCCAAGATCCCCCAGGACTAGGGGACACAGATACGCAGTATTTT